The next 9 T cell receptor beta chains were all read from a single sample in a study of long-term antiretroviral therapy in people with HIV (dated by TCRdb to 2022 to 2024). Sequencing of the TRB variable region was done with the immunoSEQ hsTCRB v3.0 assay at survey level resolution. What TCRdb holds here is the immuneACCESS table cut down to in-frame rearrangements. Part of the clones is not present; checked against another copy, under half of the missing clones reflect an unresolved V gene, and the others are unexplained. This sample has tens of thousands of clones in its table, and just over 85% of those were observed once. The biggest ten clones account for 5% to 6% of the sample. This specimen was unsorted PBMCs, taken about 4.3 years after starting antiretroviral therapy. These receptors all come from a man aged 25 to 45 with HIV.

The chain uses TRBV14 and TRBJ2-1, with D possibly being TRBD2 (5 bases). The CDR3 is 19 amino acids. Trimming cost V 5 bases and J 0 bases, with 23 bases left between them. Germline values: CDR1 SGHDN, CDR2 FVKESK. The chain's CDR3 is CASSVFEGLPGSSYNEQFF. In DNA form, the CDR3 reads TGTGCCAGCAGCGTTTTCGAGGGCCTCCCGGGAAGCTCCTACAATGAGCAGTTCTTC. The whole variable domain, filled in from reference TRBV14 and TRBJ2-1, reads EAGVTQFPSHSVIEKGQTVTLRCDPISGHDNLYWYRRVMGKEIKFLLHFVKESKQDESGMPNNRFLAERTGGTYSTLKVQPAELEDSGVYFCASSVFEGLPGSSYNEQFFGPGTRLTVL.

The chain carries TRBV19 and TRBJ1-1; unclear D gene. V lost 8 bases, J lost 5 bases, and 9 bases lay in between. The germline V gene encodes CDR1 LNHDA and CDR2 SQIVND (reference sequence). This CDR3 contains 11 residues. The CDR3 bases are TGTGCCAGTGGTGTTGTGACTGAAGCTTTCTTT. Its translation is CASGVVTEAFF.

This rearrangement joins TRBV9 to TRBJ1-3; the D gene is possibly TRBD1 (6 bases). CDR1 and CDR2 from the germline V gene are SGDLS and YYNGEE. The CDR3 runs 16 residues. V dropped 3 bases and J dropped 0 bases, with 13 bases sitting between them. The CDR3 is CASSATGFGSGNTIYF. DNA for the CDR3: TGTGCCAGCAGCGCGACAGGTTTTGGCTCTGGAAACACCATATATTTT.

The chain recombines TRBV7-9 with TRBJ2-5; 9 bases agree with TRBD2. This CDR3 is built from 15 residues. Germline CDR1 is SEHNR and CDR2 is FQNEAQ (reference sequence). Losses at the gene ends were 4 bases for V and 3 bases for J; bases not matched to a gene: 6. The CDR3 region has the DNA TGTGCCAGCAGCTCAGCTCTAGCGGGGAAAGAGACCCAGTACTTC. As protein: CASSSALAGKETQYF.

V and J are TRBV5-5 and TRBJ2-7, with no clear D. CDR3 length: 15 residues. Trimming removed 0 bases from V and 0 bases from J, with 10 bases in between. Germline assignment: CDR1 SGHKS and CDR2 YYEKEE (reference sequence). CDR3 sequence (DNA): TGTGCCAGCAGCTTGGGTCGAAAGAGCTCCTACGAGCAGTACTTC. It specifies CASSLGRKSSYEQYF.

J is TRBJ2-2 and V is TRBV28, with 13 bases that match TRBD2. In germline, CDR1 is MDHEN, CDR2 SYDVKM. The CDR3 is 18 residues long. The J segment lost 7 bases and the V segment lost 6 bases, leaving 14 bases of the junction unmatched. The CDR3 protein is CASSIITPGLAGFGELFF. The CDR3 DNA follows: TGTGCCAGCAGCATCATCACACCGGGACTAGCGGGATTCGGGGAGCTGTTTTTT.

The chain recombines TRBV5-1 with TRBJ2-1, with D perhaps TRBD1 or TRBD2 (5 bases each). The CDR3 loop spans 15 amino acids. The germline gives CDR1 SGHRS, CDR2 YFSETQ. The V gene lost 5 bases and the J gene lost 0 bases, with 12 bases spanning the gap. The CDR3 protein is CASRPGRRSYNEQFF. The CDR3 region has the DNA TGCGCCAGCAGACCGGGACGGCGCTCCTACAATGAGCAGTTCTTC.

The chain couples TRBV4-1 to TRBJ1-4; 7 bases align to TRBD1. Trimming at V came to 4 bases and at J to 3 bases, leaving 2 bases not matched to a gene. Looked up from germline, CDR1 is MGHRA and CDR2 is YSYEKL. This CDR3 is built from 14 residues. CDR3 region: CASSRQGPNEKLFF. In DNA form, the CDR3 reads TGCGCCAGCAGCCGACAGGGACCTAATGAAAAACTGTTTTTT.

This clone was seen once. The J gene is TRBJ1-1, the V gene TRBV18, with TRBD1 matching 9 bases. Trimming at V came to 3 bases and at J to 10 bases, leaving 12 bases not matched to a gene. The CDR3 contains 15 residues. The germline V gene encodes CDR1 KGHSH and CDR2 LQKENI. CDR3 sequence reads: CASSPGQGPRGRAFF. As DNA, the CDR3 is TGTGCCAGCTCACCTGGACAGGGGCCCCGAGGGAGAGCTTTCTTT.